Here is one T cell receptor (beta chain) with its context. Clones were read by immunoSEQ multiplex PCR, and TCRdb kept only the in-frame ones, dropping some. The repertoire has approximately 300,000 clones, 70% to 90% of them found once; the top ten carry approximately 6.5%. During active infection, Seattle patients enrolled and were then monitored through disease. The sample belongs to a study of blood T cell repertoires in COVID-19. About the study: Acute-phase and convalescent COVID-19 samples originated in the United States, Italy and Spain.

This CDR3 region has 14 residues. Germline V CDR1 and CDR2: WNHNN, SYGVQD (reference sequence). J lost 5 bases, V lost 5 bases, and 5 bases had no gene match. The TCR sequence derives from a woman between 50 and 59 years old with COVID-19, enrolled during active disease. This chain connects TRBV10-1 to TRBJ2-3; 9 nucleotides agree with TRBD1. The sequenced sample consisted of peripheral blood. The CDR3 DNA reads TGCGCCAGCAGTCCGGGACAGGGTCAAGATACGCAGTATTTT. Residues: CASSPGQGQDTQYF.